These T cell receptor beta chains were read from a single sample in a study of shared T cell receptors in the human thymus. TCRdb's table, derived via immunoSEQ multiplex PCR, lists solely in-frame clones and lacks some. The sample has hundreds of thousands of clones, approximately 87% seen once. This sample also belongs to another study, concerning human thymus T cells.

The sample comprised thymocytes. These receptors were collected from a boy in the first two years of life with a congenital heart defect. CDR3s include the opening cysteine and the closing phenylalanine or tryptophan. D genes are given only for firm matches. Size is stated for part of the rows, as once, few or many counts, or as a class when the clone is expanded.

abundance	j_gene	v_gene	d_gene	CDR3aa	CDR3nt
NA	TRBJ1-5	TRBV12-5	TRBD1	CASGFSGTGGPHSNQPQHF	TGTGCTAGTGGTTTCTCCGGGACAGGGGGGCCCCATAGCAATCAGCCCCAGCATTTT
NA	TRBJ2-3	TRBV9	TRBD2	CASSVGSHSGSDTDTQYF	TGTGCCAGCAGCGTAGGGAGCCATAGCGGGAGTGACACAGATACGCAGTATTTT
once	TRBJ1-3	TRBV7-6	TRBD1	CASSPRDRLSGNTIYF	TGTGCCAGCAGCCCCCGGGACAGGCTCTCTGGAAACACCATATATTTT
NA	TRBJ2-7	TRBV4-3	TRBD2	CASSQASSGRNYEQYF	TGCGCCAGCAGCCAAGCGTCTAGCGGGCGAAACTACGAGCAGTACTTC
NA	TRBJ1-4	TRBV5-6	TRBD1	CASSPDRVSEKLFF	TGTGCCAGCAGCCCTGACAGGGTATCTGAAAAACTGTTTTTT
NA	TRBJ1-5	TRBV6-1	NA	CASSEATGYQPQHF	TGTGCCAGCAGTGAAGCAACAGGCTATCAGCCCCAGCATTTT
NA	TRBJ1-4	TRBV2	NA	CASRTATNEKLFF	TGTGCCAGCAGGACAGCGACTAATGAAAAACTGTTTTTT
NA	TRBJ2-7	TRBV7-2	NA	CASSQPWTATPYEQYF	TGTGCCAGCAGCCAACCTTGGACAGCCACCCCCTACGAGCAGTACTTC
NA	TRBJ2-1	TRBV9	NA	CASSVVGRVDNEQFF	TGTGCCAGCAGCGTAGTTGGCAGGGTCGACAATGAGCAGTTCTTC
NA	TRBJ2-2	TRBV9	TRBD2	CASSGPNSGSGELFF	TGTGCCAGCAGCGGACCGAATAGCGGGTCCGGGGAGCTGTTTTTT